This T cell receptor (beta chain) is from a study of blood T cell repertoires in COVID-19 (dated by TCRdb to 2018 to 2020). Regarding the study in general: Samples covering the acute and convalescent phases of COVID-19 were provided by collaborators in the United States, Italy and Spain. The prospective study material was composed of cDNA or gDNA derived from T cells, B-cell-depleted T cells, or PBMCs. Subjects who had been exposed to COVID-19, were actively infected with it, or had recovered from it provided the deeply sampled blood TCRbeta repertoires that made up the dataset. A freely available public database, intended as a resource for researchers studying the immune response to SARS-CoV-2, is where the repertoires were released. Samples were obtained from the ongoing ImmuneRACE study (first 160 participants) and from about 1,300 subjects provided by 6 global collaborators. Sample metadata almost always included a de-identified subject ID, COVID-19 status, age in years and sex. Where HLA class I and class II types were available, the types were taken from metadata supplied by the sample provider, not from assay-based typing.

Enrolling through a virtual design, the prospective study's participants ranged in age from roughly 18 to 90 years and lived across 24 United States geographic areas. In the prospective study, participants were assigned to cohorts based on the clinical history participants reported in a screening survey and a study questionnaire. In the prospective study, whole blood, serum and a nasopharyngeal or oropharyngeal swab were collected from each participant by mobile phlebotomists. Over a 2-month period, participants in the prospective study had the option of providing additional blood draws and questionnaires. Before DNA extraction, blood samples from the prospective study were shipped at room temperature or frozen. The research as a whole found: How much clinical and demographic metadata was included differed by source and by participant, and the metadata was provided uncurated.

Comment on this clone: No cognate antigen has been identified for it. Base-call qualities are not available, and no considerably larger clone is one nucleotide away.

TCRbeta CDR3 regions were amplified from genomic DNA by means of the immunoSEQ Assay, a bias-controlled multiplex PCR. The study's processing was this. Nucleated cell counts per sample were estimated from amplification of reference gene primers within the assay. Sequence reads were collapsed and filtered to measure the absolute abundance of every unique TCRbeta CDR3 rearrangement. For each sample, productive Simpson clonality was calculated as the square root of Simpson's diversity index over productive rearrangements. In its TCRdb copy, this immuneACCESS table keeps in-frame sequences only and misses some clones. Where compared with another copy, unresolved V genes explain less than half of these, and the others have no known cause. The V and J calls and clone size were taken over from that table, and D and trimming were inferred from the DNA. Across this sample there are some 380,000 clones, with approximately 91% seen only once. The biggest ten clones account for approximately 2% of the sample.

Material: PBMCs or T cells enriched from blood (not recorded which). This clonotype originated in a middle-aged woman with acute COVID-19.

CDR3 reads: CASQAVGSRGKLFF. The nucleotide sequence is given as TGTGCCAGCCAAGCGGTCGGTTCGCGAGGAAAACTGTTTTTT. The chain links TRBV19 with TRBJ1-4; no D gene is confidently identified. Trimming costs V 9 bases and J 10 bases, and their ends lie 21 bases apart. The CDR3 measures 14 amino acids from cysteine to phenylalanine. This entry keeps only the CDR3 DNA: 42 bases, framed from base 1. Taken from the germline V gene (reference sequence), the CDR1 and CDR2 loops are LNHDA and SQIVND.